This T cell receptor (beta chain) was recovered during a study of cytomegalovirus exposure and HLA in healthy donors. On the study more broadly: As released early, the data held 65 million to 90 million unique TCRs from HLA-typed donors.

Primers: 60 Vbeta forward and 13 Jbeta reverse. Sequencing was performed with immunoSEQ multiplex PCR; in TCRdb, only in-frame clones are kept and a portion is missing. This sample has some 150,000 clones; 77% occur once, and the top ten carry 1.5% to 2%. This clone was picked up one time. Its antigen is unknown. This same CDR3 is encoded by further DNA sequences in the sample. Germline CDR1 KGHSH, CDR2 LQKENI. Trimming cost V 3 bases and J 0 bases; bases outside gene matches: 2. This CDR3 comprises 15 residues. General study results and limits: Reported results showed that the classifier diagnosed cytomegalovirus status with high specificity and sensitivity. A later examination showed that TCR association rates differed by HLA locus, with DRB1 most and HLA-C fewest. The authors reported that TCR beta sequences could predict HLA-A and HLA-B alleles. These predictions were accurate for most subjects in the first cohort.

The V call is TRBV18, the J call TRBJ1-1; 9 nucleotides line up with TRBD1. The origin of this receptor is a female donor in good health and CMV-seronegative. What was sequenced was PBMCs. The CDR3 DNA sequence: TGTGCCAGCTCACCCGGACAGGGGATGAACACTGAAGCTTTCTTT. Its translation: CASSPGQGMNTEAFF.